The 2 T cell receptor beta chains below were found in one sample sequenced in a study of cytomegalovirus exposure and HLA in healthy donors. With 60 Vbeta and 13 Jbeta primers, the PCR was carried out. Using immunoSEQ multiplex PCR, the repertoire was profiled, and TCRdb retains in-frame clones only, with some absent. The table includes a few hundred thousand clones, about 80% detected once. The specimen sequenced was PBMCs. These TCRs come from an older woman in good health and CMV-seropositive.

This chain connects TRBV2 to TRBJ1-2, with TRBD1 matching over 8 bases. The CDR3 runs to 15 residues. Germline trimming cut 6 bases from V and 4 bases from J; bases unmatched to any gene: 10. Germline V gene sequence: CDR1 SNHLY, CDR2 FYNNEI. CDR3 residues: CASRQGGQGIYGYTF. The CDR3 DNA sequence: TGTGCCAGCAGACAAGGCGGACAGGGTATCTATGGCTACACCTTC. The full variable domain, rest sourced from reference TRBV2 and TRBJ1-2, is EPEVTQTPSHQVTQMGQEVILRCVPISNHLYFYWYRQILGQKVEFLVSFYNNEISEKSEIFDDQFSVERPDGSNFTLKIRSTKLEDSAMYFCASRQGGQGIYGYTFGSGTRLTVV.

CDR3 sequence reads: CASSPALADRRKQYF. Written as DNA, the CDR3 is TGTGCCAGCAGCCCCGCCCTAGCGGACAGAAGAAAGCAGTACTTC. The rearrangement links TRBV2 to TRBJ2-7; TRBD2 might be the D (7 bases). V lost 6 bases to trimming and J lost 8 bases, with 23 bases between them. The CDR3 contains 15 residues. The germline V gene encodes CDR1 SNHLY and CDR2 FYNNEI.